Detailed here is one T cell receptor (beta chain). What it binds is unknown. The record originates from a study of T cell repertoires in cytomegalovirus infection. As for the study in general: Public TCR beta signatures indicated both CMV infection and matching HLA type. Points from the study as a whole: CMV-specific TCR beta clonotypes restricted by HLA-C were the ones dominating the ex vivo response.

V gave up 7 bases and J gave up 9 bases; unmatched junction bases: 8. This CDR3 contains 14 residues. Germline loops: CDR1 LNHDA, CDR2 SQIVND (reference sequence). TCRdb processed the reads anew with MiXCR; each CDR3 protein has one entry. This table has fewer than 250,000 distinct CDR3 sequences, roughly an eighth appearing once. The TCR sequence derives from a human donor in good health (CMV status not recorded). Some clones in this sample may be carry-over from other donors' samples. V is TRBV19 and J is TRBJ2-1; 11 positions agree with TRBD2. Sequencing used PBMCs. The CDR3 sequence is CASKIAGGGSEQFF. CDR3 nucleotides: TGTGCCAGTAAAATAGCGGGAGGGGGGAGTGAGCAGTTCTTC.